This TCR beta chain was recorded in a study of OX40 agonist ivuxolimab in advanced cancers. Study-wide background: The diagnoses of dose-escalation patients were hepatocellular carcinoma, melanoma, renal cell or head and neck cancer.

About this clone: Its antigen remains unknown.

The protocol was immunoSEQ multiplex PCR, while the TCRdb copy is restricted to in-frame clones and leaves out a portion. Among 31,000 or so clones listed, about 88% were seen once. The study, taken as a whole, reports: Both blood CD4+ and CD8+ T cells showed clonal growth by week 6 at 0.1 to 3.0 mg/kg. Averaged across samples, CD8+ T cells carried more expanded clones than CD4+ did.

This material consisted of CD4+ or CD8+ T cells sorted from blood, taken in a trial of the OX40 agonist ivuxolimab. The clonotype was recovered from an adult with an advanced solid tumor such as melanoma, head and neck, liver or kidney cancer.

CDR3 residues: CASSPQGGQPQHF. CDR3 in DNA: TGTGCCAGCAGCCCACAGGGCGGTCAGCCCCAGCATTTT. The chain links TRBV5-6 to TRBJ1-5; a possible D gene is TRBD1 (6 bases). Trimming removed 4 bases at V and 6 bases at J, with 11 bases between. Germline V CDR1 and CDR2: SGHDT, YYEEEE. This CDR3 is built from 13 residues.